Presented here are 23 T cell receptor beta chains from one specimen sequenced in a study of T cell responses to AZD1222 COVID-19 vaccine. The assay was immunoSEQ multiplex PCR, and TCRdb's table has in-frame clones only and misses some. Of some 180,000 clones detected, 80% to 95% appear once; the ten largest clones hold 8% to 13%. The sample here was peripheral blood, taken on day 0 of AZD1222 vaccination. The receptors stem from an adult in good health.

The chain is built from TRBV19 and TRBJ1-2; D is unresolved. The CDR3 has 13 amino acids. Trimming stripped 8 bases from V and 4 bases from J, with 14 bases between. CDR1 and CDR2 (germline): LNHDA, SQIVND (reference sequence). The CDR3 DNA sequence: TGTGCCAGTCGCAGTTTAGAGGGCTATGGCTACACCTTC. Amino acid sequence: CASRSLEGYGYTF.

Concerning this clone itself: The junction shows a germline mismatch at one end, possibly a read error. In nucleotides, the CDR3 is TGTGCCAGCAGCGTTCGACAGGGCGATGGCAGGGCCTTC. Translation gives CASSVRQGDGRAF. The chain employs TRBV5-6 and TRBJ1-2; 7 bases line up with TRBD1. CDR3 length: 13 amino acids. Germline CDR1 is SGHDT and CDR2 is YYEEEE.

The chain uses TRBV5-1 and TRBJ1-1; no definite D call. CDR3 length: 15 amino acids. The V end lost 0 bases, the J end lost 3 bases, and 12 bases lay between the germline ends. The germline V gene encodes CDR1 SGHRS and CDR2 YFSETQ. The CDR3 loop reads CASSLDREVHTEAFF. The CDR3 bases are TGCGCCAGCAGCTTGGATAGGGAAGTTCACACTGAAGCTTTCTTT.

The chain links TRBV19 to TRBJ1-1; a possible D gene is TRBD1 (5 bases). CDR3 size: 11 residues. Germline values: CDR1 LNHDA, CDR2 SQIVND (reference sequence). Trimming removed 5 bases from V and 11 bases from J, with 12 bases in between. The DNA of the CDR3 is TGTGCCAGTAGTCTGGGGGGTCGGGCTTTCTTT. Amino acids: CASSLGGRAFF.

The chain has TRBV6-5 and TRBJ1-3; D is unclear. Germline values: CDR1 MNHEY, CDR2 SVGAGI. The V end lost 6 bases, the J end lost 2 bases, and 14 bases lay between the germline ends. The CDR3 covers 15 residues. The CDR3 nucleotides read TGTGCCAGCAGCGCCGCCGATGGAACTGGAAACACCATATATTTT. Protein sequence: CASSAADGTGNTIYF.

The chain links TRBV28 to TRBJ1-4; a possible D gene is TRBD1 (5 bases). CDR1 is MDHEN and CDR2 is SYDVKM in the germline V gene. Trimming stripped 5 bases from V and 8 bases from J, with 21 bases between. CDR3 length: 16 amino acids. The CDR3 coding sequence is TGTGCCAGCAGTCTGGCGGGGGACGGCCGGCAGGAAAAACTGTTTTTT. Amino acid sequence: CASSLAGDGRQEKLFF.

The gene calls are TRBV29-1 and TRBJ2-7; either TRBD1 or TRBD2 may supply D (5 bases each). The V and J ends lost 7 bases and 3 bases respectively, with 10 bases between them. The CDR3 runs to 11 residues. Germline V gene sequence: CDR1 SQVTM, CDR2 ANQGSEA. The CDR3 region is CSGGNVYEQYF. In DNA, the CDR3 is TGCAGCGGGGGGAATGTCTACGAGCAGTACTTC.

CDR3 coding DNA: TGTGCCAGCAGTAGCGGGAGGGCGACCGGGGAGCTGTTTTTT. This encodes CASSSGRATGELFF. This rearrangement joins TRBV2 to TRBJ2-2; 10 bases map to TRBD2. CDR3 length equals 14 residues. V was clipped by 5 bases and J by 5 bases; unmatched bases: 2. The V gene's germline CDR1 is SNHLY and CDR2 FYNNEI.

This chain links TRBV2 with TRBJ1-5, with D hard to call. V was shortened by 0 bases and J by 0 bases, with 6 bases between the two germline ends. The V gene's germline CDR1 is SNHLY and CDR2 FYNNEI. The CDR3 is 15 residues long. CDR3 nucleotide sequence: TGTGCCAGCAGTGAAGCACGGAATAGCAATCAGCCCCAGCATTTT. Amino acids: CASSEARNSNQPQHF.

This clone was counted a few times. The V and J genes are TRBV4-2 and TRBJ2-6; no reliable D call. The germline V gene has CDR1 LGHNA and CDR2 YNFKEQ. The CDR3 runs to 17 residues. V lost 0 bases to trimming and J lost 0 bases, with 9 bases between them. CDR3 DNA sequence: TGTGCCAGCAGCCAAGACGACCGGAGCTCTGGGGCCAACGTCCTGACTTTC. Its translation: CASSQDDRSSGANVLTF.

CDR3 sequence (DNA): TGTGCCAGCAGCTTAGGAGGTACAATCACCTTTGGACGGGATGAGCAGTTCTTC. This gives the protein CASSLGGTITFGRDEQFF. The gene calls are TRBV7-2 and TRBJ2-1; D remains unclear. This CDR3 is built from 18 residues. Deletions cut 1 base from V and 8 bases from J, with 24 bases between. Germline CDR1 reads SGHTA; CDR2 reads FQGNSA.

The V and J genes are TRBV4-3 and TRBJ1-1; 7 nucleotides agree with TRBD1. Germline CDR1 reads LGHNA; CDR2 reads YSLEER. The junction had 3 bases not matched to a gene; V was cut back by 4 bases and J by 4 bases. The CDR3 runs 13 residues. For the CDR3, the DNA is TGCGCCAGCAGCCCCAGGGGGGCCACTGAAGCTTTCTTT. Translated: CASSPRGATEAFF.

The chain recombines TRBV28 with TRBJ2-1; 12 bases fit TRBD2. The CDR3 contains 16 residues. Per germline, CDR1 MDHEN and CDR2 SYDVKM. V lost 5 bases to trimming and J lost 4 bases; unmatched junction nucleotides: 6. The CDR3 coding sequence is TGTGCCAGCAGTCCAAGAGGACTAGCGGGGTACAATGAGCAGTTCTTC. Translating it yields CASSPRGLAGYNEQFF.

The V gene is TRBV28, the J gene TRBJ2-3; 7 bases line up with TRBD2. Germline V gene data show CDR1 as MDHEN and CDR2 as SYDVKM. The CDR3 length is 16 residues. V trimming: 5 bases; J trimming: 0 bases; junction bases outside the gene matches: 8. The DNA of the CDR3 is TGTGCCAGCAGTCCCTGGGGGAGGGGCAGCACAGATACGCAGTATTTT. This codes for CASSPWGRGSTDTQYF. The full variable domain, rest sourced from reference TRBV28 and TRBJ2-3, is DVKVTQSSRYLVKRTGEKVFLECVQDMDHENMFWYRQDPGLGLRLIYFSYDVKMKEKGDIPEGYSVSREKKERFSLILESASTNQTSMYLCASSPWGRGSTDTQYFGPGTRLTVL.

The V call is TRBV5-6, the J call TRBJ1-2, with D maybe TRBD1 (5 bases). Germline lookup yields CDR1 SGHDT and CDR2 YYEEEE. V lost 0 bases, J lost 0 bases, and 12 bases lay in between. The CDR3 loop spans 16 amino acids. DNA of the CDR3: TGTGCCAGCAGCTTGGCACAGGACCTCTCTAACTATGGCTACACCTTC. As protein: CASSLAQDLSNYGYTF. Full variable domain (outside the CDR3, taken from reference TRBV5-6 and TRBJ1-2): DAGVTQSPTHLIKTRGQQVTLRCSPKSGHDTVSWYQQALGQGPQFIFQYYEEEERQRGNFPDRFSGHQFPNYSSELNVNALLLGDSALYLCASSLAQDLSNYGYTFGSGTRLTVV.

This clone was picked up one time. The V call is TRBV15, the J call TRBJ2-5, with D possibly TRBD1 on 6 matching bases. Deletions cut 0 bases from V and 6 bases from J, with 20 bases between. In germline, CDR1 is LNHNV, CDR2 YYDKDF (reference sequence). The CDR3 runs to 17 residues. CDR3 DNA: TGTGCCACCAGCAGAGATTACGGTGTCGGACAGACAAAGACCCAGTACTTC. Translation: CATSRDYGVGQTKTQYF.

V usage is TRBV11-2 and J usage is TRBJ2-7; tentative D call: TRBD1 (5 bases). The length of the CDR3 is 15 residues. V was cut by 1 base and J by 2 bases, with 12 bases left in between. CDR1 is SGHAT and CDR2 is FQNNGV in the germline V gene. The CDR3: CASSLGTHGAYEQYV. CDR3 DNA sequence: TGTGCCAGCAGCTTAGGGACACACGGCGCCTACGAGCAGTACGTC.

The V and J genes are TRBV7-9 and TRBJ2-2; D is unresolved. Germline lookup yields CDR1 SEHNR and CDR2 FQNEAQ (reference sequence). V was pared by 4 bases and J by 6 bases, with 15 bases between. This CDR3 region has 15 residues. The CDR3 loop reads CASSWWERIPGELFF. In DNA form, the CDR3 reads TGTGCCAGCAGCTGGTGGGAACGGATACCCGGGGAGCTGTTTTTT.

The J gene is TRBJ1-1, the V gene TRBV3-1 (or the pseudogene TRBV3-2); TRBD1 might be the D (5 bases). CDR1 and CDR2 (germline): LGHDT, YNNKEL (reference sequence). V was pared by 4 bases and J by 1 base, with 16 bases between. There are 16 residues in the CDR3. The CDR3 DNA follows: TGTGCCAGCAGCCCCGGAGGAGGAAGGGGGAACACTGAAGCTTTCTTT. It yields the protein CASSPGGGRGNTEAFF.

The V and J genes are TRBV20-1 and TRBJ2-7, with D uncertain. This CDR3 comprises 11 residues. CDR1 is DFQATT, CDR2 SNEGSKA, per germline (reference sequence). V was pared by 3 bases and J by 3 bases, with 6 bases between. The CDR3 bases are TGCAGTGCTAGTATGGGCTACGAGCAGTACTTC. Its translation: CSASMGYEQYF.

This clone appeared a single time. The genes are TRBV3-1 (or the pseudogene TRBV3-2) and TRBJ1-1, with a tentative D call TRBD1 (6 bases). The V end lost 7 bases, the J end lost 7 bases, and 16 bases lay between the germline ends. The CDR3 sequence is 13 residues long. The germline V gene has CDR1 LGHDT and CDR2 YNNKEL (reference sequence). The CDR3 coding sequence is TGTGCCAGCACCAGGGGTTTTGGAGTTGAAGCTTTCTTT. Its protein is CASTRGFGVEAFF.

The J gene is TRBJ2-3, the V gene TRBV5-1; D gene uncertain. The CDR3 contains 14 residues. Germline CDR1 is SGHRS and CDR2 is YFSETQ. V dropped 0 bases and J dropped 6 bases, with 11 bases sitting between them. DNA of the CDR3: TGCGCCAGCAGCTTGGGCAGTCGTTCCGATACGCAGTATTTT. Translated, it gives CASSLGSRSDTQYF.

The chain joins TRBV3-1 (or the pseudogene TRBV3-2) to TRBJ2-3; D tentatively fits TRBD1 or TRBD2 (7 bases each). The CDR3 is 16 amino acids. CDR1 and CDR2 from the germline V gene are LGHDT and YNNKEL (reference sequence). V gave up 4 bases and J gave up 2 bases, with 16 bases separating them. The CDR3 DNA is TGTGCCAGCAGCCCTGCGCAGGGGGGGAACACAGATACGCAGTATTTT. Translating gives CASSPAQGGNTDTQYF.